The TCR beta chain under discussion was sequenced for a study of cytomegalovirus exposure and HLA in healthy donors. Amplification used 60 Vbeta primers and 13 Jbeta primers. The table came from immunoSEQ multiplex PCR; TCRdb's copy has only in-frame clones and leaves some out. Of 150,000 to 200,000 clones in the sample, about four fifths were seen once. Of note for this clone: Its target is not known. Its ends do not fully match the called genes, so a read error is possible.

The study, taken as a whole, reports: Several top significant clusters appeared, in a later analysis, to be linked to common viral pathogens. A link between a missense DCLRE1C variant and TCR beta V- and J-gene trimming emerged from a later analysis. Cytomegalovirus association was listed for approximately 150 TCR beta chains.

The CDR3 sequence is 15 residues long. Germline-derived CDR1 and CDR2 are SSHAT and FNYEAQ (reference sequence). This sequence was found in a woman in her forties or fifties in good health and CMV-seronegative. Sequenced input: PBMCs. This sequence joins TRBV7-7 and TRBJ2-1; a possible D gene is TRBD1 (6 bases). For the CDR3, the DNA is TGTGCTAGCAGCTTAGCAGGGGTCCGATGGGATGAGCAGTTCTTC. It specifies CASSLAGVRWDEQFF.